The rows below give T cell receptor beta chains drawn from one sample of a study of CD8 T cells in ankylosing spondylitis. TCRdb independently ran MiXCR on the 5' RACE reads; one entry per CDR3 protein. This table holds more than 300,000 distinct CDR3 sequences, around 10% found once. The sequencing input was blood, either unsorted or a sorted T cell fraction (not recorded which). These receptors were collected from a female donor with ankylosing spondylitis or in good health (not recorded which). Each CDR3 is given with its conserved first and last residue. Each record gives: V gene, J gene, CDR3 protein.

>TRBV12-3/TRBV12-4|TRBJ2-1
CASWPGQSNYNEQFF
>TRBV20-1|TRBJ2-3
CCALVGTGDSTDTQYF
>TRBV10-3|TRBJ2-3
CAINRGLAGTDTQYF
>TRBV20-1|TRBJ2-5
CSARNGAGAQETQYF
>TRBV12-3/TRBV12-4|TRBJ1-6
CASSSTGGLSPLHF
>TRBV5-1|TRBJ1-1
CASSLVSGGWTEAFF
>TRBV7-2|TRBJ2-2
CATSTGVSTGELFF
>TRBV28|TRBJ1-2
CASSFPTGTGYYGYTF
>TRBV12-3/TRBV12-4|TRBJ1-2
CASSPQGRNYGYTF
>TRBV20-1|TRBJ2-5
CSARDRGFQETQYF
>TRBV6-2/TRBV6-3|TRBJ2-2
CASSLHAFENTGELFF